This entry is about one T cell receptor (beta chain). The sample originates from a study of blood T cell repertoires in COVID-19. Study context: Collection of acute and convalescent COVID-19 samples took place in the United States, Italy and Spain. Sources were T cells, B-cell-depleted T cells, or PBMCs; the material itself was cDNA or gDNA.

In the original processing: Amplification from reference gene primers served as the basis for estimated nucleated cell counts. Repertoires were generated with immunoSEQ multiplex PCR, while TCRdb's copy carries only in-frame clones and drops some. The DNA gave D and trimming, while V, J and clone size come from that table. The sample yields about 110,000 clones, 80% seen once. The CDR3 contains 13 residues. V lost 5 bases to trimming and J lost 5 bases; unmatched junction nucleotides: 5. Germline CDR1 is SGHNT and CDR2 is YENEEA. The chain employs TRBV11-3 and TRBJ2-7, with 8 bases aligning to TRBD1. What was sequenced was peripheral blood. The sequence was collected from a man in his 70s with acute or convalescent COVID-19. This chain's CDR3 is CASSLWTGHEQYF. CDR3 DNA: TGTGCCAGCAGCCTATGGACAGGGCACGAGCAGTACTTC.